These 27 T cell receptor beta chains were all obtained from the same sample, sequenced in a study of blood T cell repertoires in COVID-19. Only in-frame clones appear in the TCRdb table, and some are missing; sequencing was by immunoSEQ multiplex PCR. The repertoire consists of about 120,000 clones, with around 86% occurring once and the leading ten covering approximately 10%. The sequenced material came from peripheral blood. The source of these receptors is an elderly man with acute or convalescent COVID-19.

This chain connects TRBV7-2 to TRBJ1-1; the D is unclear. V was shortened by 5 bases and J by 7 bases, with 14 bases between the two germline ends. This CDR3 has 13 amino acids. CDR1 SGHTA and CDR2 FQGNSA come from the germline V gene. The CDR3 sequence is CASSLTAGYEAFF. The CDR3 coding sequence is TGTGCCAGCAGCCTAACCGCGGGGTATGAAGCTTTCTTT.

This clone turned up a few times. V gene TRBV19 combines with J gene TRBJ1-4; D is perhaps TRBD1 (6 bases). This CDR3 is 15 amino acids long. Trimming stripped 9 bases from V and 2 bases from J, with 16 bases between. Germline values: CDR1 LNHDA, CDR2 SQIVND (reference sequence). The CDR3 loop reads CASNPDRTTNEKLFF. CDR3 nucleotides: TGTGCCAGCAACCCCGACAGGACCACTAATGAAAAACTGTTTTTT. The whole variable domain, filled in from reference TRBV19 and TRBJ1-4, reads DGGITQSPKYLFRKEGQNVTLSCEQNLNHDAMYWYRQDPGQGLRLIYYSQIVNDFQKGDIAEGYSVSREKKESFPLTVTSAQKNPTAFYLCASNPDRTTNEKLFFGSGTQLSVL.

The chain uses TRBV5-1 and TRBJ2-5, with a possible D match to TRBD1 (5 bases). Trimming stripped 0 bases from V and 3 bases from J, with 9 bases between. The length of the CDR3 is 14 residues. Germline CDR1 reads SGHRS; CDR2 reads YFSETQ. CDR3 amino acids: CASSLEAGKETQYF. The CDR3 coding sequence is TGCGCCAGCAGCTTGGAAGCAGGGAAAGAGACCCAGTACTTC.

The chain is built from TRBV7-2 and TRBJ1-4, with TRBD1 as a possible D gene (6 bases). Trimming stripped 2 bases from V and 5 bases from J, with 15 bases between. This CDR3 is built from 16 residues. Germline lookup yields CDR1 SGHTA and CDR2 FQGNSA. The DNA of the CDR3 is TGTGCCAGCAGCTTACCAGAGGGGGAGTTCAATGAAAAACTGTTTTTT. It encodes CASSLPEGEFNEKLFF. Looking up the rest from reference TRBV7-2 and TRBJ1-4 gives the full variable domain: GAGVSQSPSNKVTEKGKDVELRCDPISGHTALYWYRQSLGQGLEFLIYFQGNSAPDKSGLPSDRFSAERTGGSVSTLTIQRTQQEDSAVYLCASSLPEGEFNEKLFFGSGTQLSVL.

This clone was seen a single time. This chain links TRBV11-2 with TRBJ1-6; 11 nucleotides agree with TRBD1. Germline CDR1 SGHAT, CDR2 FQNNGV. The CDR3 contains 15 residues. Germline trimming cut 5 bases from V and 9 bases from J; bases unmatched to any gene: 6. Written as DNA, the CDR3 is TGTGCCAGCAGCATAGCCGGGACAGGGGGTTCACCCCTCCACTTT. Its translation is CASSIAGTGGSPLHF.

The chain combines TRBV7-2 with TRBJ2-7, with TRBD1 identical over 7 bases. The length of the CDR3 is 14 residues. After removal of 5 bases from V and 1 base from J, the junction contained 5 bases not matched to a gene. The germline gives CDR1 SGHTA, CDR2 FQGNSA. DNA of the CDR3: TGTGCCAGCAGCCGGGACAGTGCTTCCTACGAGCAGTACTTC. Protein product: CASSRDSASYEQYF.

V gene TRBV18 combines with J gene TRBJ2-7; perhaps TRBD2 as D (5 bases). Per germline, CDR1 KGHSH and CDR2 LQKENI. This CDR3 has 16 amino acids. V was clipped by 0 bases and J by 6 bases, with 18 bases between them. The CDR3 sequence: CASSPPRSGSLGEQYF. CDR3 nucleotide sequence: TGTGCCAGCTCACCACCGAGGTCGGGGAGTTTGGGCGAGCAGTACTTC.

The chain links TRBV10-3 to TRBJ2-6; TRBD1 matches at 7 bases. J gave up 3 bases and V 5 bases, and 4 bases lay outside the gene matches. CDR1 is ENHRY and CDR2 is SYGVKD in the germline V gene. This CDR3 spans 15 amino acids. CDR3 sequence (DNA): TGTGCCATCAGTACGACAGGGAATGGGGCCAACGTCCTGACTTTC. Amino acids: CAISTTGNGANVLTF.

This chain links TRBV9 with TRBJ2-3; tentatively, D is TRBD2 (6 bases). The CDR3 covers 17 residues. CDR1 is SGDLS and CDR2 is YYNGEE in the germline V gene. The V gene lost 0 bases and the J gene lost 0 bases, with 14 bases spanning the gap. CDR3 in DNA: TGTGCCAGCAGCGTAGGGCGGGGAGGTTTTAGCACAGATACGCAGTATTTT. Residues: CASSVGRGGFSTDTQYF.

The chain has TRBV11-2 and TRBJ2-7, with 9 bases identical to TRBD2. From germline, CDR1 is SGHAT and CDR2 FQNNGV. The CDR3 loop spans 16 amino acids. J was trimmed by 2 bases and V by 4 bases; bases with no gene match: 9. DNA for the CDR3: TGTGCCAGCAGCTCCCCCCCGGTAGCGGGGGCCTACGAGCAGTACTTC. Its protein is CASSSPPVAGAYEQYF. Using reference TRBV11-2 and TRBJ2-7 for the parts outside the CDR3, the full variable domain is EAGVAQSPRYKIIEKRQSVAFWCNPISGHATLYWYQQILGQGPKLLIQFQNNGVVDDSQLPKDRFSAERLKGVDSTLKIQPAKLEDSAVYLCASSSPPVAGAYEQYFGPGTRLTVT.

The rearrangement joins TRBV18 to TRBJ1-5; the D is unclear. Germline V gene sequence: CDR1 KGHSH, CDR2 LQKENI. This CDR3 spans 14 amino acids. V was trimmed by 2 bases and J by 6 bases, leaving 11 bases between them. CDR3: CASSPTRVVQPQHF. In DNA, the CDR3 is TGTGCCAGCTCACCAACGAGGGTCGTTCAGCCCCAGCATTTT.

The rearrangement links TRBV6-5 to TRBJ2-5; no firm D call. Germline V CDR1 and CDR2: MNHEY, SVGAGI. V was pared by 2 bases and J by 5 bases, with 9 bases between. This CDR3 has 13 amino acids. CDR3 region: CASSYTPGETQYF. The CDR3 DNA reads TGTGCCAGCAGTTACACCCCCGGGGAGACCCAGTACTTC.

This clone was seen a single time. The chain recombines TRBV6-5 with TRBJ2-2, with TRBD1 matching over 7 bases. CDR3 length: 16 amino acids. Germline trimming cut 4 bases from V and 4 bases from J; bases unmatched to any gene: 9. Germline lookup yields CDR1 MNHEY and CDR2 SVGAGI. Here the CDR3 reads CASSSTTGSLTGELFF. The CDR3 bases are TGTGCCAGCAGTTCAACGACAGGGTCCCTCACCGGGGAGCTGTTTTTT.

DNA for the CDR3: TGTGCCAGCAGCTCCCCCAATCACAATGAGCAGTTCTTC. Translating gives CASSSPNHNEQFF. V is TRBV7-2 and J is TRBJ2-1, with D unclear. CDR3 size: 13 residues. V was cut by 4 bases and J by 5 bases, with 9 bases left in between. The germline V gene encodes CDR1 SGHTA and CDR2 FQGNSA.

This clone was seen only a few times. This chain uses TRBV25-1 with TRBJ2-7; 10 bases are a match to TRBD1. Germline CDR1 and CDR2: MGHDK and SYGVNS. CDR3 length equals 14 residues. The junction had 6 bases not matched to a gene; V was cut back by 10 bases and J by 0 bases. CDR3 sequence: CATERDRGSYEQYF. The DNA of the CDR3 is TGTGCCACCGAGAGGGACAGGGGCTCCTACGAGCAGTACTTC.

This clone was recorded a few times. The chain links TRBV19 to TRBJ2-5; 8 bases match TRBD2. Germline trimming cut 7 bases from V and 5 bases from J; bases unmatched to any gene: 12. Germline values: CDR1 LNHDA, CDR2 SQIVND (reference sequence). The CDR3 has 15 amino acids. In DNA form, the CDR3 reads TGTGCCAGTACCCCTGTAGCGGGGAGGGGGGAGACCCAGTACTTC. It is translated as CASTPVAGRGETQYF.

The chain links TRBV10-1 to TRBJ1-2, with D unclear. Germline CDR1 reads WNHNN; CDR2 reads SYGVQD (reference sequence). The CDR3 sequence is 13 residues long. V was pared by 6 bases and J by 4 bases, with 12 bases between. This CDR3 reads CASSPDGSYGYTF. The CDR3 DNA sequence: TGCGCCAGCAGCCCGGACGGGAGCTATGGCTACACCTTC.

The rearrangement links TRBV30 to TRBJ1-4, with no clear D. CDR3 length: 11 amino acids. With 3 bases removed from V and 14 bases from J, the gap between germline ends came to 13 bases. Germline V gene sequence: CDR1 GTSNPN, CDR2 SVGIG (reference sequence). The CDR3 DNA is TGTGCCTGGAGGGCGGGCTTGGGGCTGTTTTTT. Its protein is CAWRAGLGLFF.

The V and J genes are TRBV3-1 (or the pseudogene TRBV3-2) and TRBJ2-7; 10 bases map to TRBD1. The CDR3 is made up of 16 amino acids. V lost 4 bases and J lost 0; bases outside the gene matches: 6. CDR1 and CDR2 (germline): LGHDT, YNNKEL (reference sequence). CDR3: CASSPGQGRGSYEQYF. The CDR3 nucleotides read TGTGCCAGCAGCCCGGGACAGGGGAGAGGCTCCTACGAGCAGTACTTC.

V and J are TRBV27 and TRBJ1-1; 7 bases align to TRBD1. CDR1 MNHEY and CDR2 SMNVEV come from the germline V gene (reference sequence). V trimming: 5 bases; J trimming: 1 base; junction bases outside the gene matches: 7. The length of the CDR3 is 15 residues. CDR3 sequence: CASSLGTARNTEAFF. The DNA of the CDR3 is TGTGCCAGCAGTCTAGGGACAGCACGGAACACTGAAGCTTTCTTT.

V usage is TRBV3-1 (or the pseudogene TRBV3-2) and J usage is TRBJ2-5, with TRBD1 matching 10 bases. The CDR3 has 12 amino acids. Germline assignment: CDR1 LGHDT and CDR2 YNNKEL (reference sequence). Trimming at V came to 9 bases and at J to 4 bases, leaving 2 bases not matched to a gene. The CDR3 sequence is CASRDRGETQYF. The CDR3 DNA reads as TGTGCCAGTAGGGACAGGGGAGAGACCCAGTACTTC.

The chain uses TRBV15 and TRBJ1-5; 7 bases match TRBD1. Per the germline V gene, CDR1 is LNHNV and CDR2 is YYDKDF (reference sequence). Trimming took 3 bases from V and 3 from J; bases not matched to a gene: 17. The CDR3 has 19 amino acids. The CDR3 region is CATSSPKEEGAWVNQPQHF. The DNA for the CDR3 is TGTGCCACCAGCAGTCCCAAAGAGGAGGGGGCTTGGGTCAATCAGCCCCAGCATTTT.

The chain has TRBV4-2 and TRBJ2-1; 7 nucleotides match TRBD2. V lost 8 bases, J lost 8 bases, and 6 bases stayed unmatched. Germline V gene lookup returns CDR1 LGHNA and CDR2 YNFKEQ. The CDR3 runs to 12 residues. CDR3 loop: CASSRAGYEQFF. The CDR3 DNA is TGTGCCAGCTCCAGAGCGGGGTATGAGCAGTTCTTC.

The CDR3 spells CASRSGLGAYTQYF. The CDR3 DNA follows: TGTGCCAGCAGATCGGGACTAGGGGCTTATACGCAGTATTTT. The gene calls are TRBV2 and TRBJ2-3; 8 bases match TRBD2. The ends lost 6 bases at V and 7 bases at J; junction bases unmatched: 9. This CDR3 spans 14 amino acids. Germline CDR1 reads SNHLY; CDR2 reads FYNNEI.

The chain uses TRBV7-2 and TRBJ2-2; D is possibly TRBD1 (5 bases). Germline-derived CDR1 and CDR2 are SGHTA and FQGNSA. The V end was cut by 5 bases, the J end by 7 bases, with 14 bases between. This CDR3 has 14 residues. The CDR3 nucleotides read TGTGCCAGCAGCCCTCCTCAGGGCATCGGGGAGCTGTTTTTT. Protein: CASSPPQGIGELFF.

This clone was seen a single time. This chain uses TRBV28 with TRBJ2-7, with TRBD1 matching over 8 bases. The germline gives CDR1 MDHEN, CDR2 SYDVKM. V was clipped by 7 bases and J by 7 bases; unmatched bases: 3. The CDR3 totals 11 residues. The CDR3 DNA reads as TGTGCCAGCACCCACAGGGGGGAGCAGTACTTC. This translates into CASTHRGEQYF.

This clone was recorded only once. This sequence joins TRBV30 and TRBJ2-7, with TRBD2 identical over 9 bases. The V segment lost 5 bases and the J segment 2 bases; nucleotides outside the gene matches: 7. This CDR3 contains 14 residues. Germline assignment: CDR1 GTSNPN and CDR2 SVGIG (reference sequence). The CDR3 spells CAWSGTSSTYEQYF. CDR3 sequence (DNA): TGTGCCTGGTCAGGGACTAGCAGTACCTACGAGCAGTACTTC.